Listed below are T cell receptor beta chains from one sample, sequenced in a study of control samples from healthy donors and cancer patients. Assay: immunoSEQ multiplex PCR; the TCRdb copy retains only in-frame clones and omits some. This table holds some 95,000 clones, approximately 92% found once. Sequenced: blood. The origin of the receptors is a human donor in good health. The donor label of this sample is uncertain. CDR3s include the opening cysteine and the closing phenylalanine or tryptophan. D genes are given only for firm matches. A row's size may be missing; if present it is once, few, many or a size class.

size,J,D,V,DNA,CDR3
few,TRBJ1-1,NA,TRBV19,TGTGCCACCCATTCAGGGCGGTACACTGAAGCTTTCTTT,CATHSGRYTEAFF
NA,TRBJ1-5,NA,TRBV5-4,TGTGCCAGCAGCTCTGGGGGGAGGGATCAGCCCCAGCATTTT,CASSSGGRDQPQHF
NA,TRBJ1-6,NA,TRBV19,TGTGCCAGTAGTTCCCTCCCGACACGTAACTCCTCACCCCTCCACTTT,CASSSLPTRNSSPLHF
NA,TRBJ1-3,NA,TRBV15,TGTGCCACCAGCAGAGATAAAGGCTCTGGAAACACCATATATTTT,CATSRDKGSGNTIYF
NA,TRBJ1-1,NA,TRBV7-9,TGTGCCAGCAGCTTAGCTACGGGGGCTGTTGAAGCTTTCTTT,CASSLATGAVEAFF
NA,TRBJ2-1,TRBD2,TRBV15,TGTGCCACCAGCAGAGATTCGGGACTAGCGGGGGGGCGTGAGCAGTTCTTC,CATSRDSGLAGGREQFF
once,TRBJ2-2,NA,TRBV12-3/TRBV12-4,TGTGCCAGCAGTTTAATCGGGGAGCTGTTTTTT,CASSLIGELFF
NA,TRBJ1-4,NA,TRBV6-6,TGTGCCAGCAGTTACTGGCGCGACAGACCTGAAAAACTGTTTTTT,CASSYWRDRPEKLFF
NA,TRBJ1-2,NA,TRBV19,TGTGCCAGTAGTATAGCGAACTTCGCTAACTATGGCTACACCTTC,CASSIANFANYGYTF
NA,TRBJ1-1,TRBD1,TRBV19,TGTGCCAGTAGAATAATTCCGGGACAGGGGACAAAAGCTTTCTTT,CASRIIPGQGTKAFF
NA,TRBJ2-7,TRBD1,TRBV29-1,TGCAGCGTTGATGGCGAGGGACAGAGGGACGAGCAGTACTTC,CSVDGEGQRDEQYF
NA,TRBJ1-2,TRBD1,TRBV7-2,TGTGCCAGCAGCTTTCCGGACAGGGAATATGGCTACACCTTC,CASSFPDREYGYTF
NA,TRBJ1-2,NA,TRBV4-1,TGCGCCAGCAGCCCCGAGATATTTAACTATGGCTACACCTTC,CASSPEIFNYGYTF
NA,TRBJ2-1,TRBD2,TRBV6-2/TRBV6-3,TGTGCCAGCAGTTACTCCAGCGGGGGGGCCTACAATGAGCAGTTCTTC,CASSYSSGGAYNEQFF
few,TRBJ1-1,NA,TRBV6-2/TRBV6-3,TGTGCCAGCAGTTATACGGGGGAGAACACTGAAGCTTTCTTT,CASSYTGENTEAFF
NA,TRBJ2-6,NA,TRBV9,TGTGCCAGCAGCGTAGCTCGGGCAGGACGTTCAAACTCTGGGGCCAACGTCCTGACTTTC,CASSVARAGRSNSGANVLTF
NA,TRBJ1-2,TRBD1,TRBV2,TGTGCCAGCACCGCTGTGACAGGGGCCCCCTCTGGCTACACCTTC,CASTAVTGAPSGYTF
NA,TRBJ2-3,NA,TRBV27,TGTGCCAGCAGTTTTAGGGACCTGGGGACAGATACGCAGTATTTT,CASSFRDLGTDTQYF
once,TRBJ2-3,TRBD2,TRBV18,TGTGCCAGCTCAAGTGGGACTAGCGGGGGGACAGATACGCAGTATTTT,CASSSGTSGGTDTQYF
NA,TRBJ2-6,NA,TRBV6-2/TRBV6-3,TGTGCCAGCAGTTACTCGGCGGGACTCCATAGGTCTGGGGCCAACGTCCTGACTTTC,CASSYSAGLHRSGANVLTF
NA,TRBJ2-3,NA,TRBV15,TGTGCCACCAGCAGAGACACAGATACGCAGTATTTT,CATSRDTDTQYF
NA,TRBJ1-3,NA,TRBV9,TGTGCCAGCAGCCCTGGTACCTACGGGAACACCATATATTTT,CASSPGTYGNTIYF
few,TRBJ1-1,NA,TRBV25-1,TGTGCCAGCAGTGGTTCGACTATCGGACAGAACACTGAAGCTTTCTTT,CASSGSTIGQNTEAFF
NA,TRBJ1-2,NA,TRBV30,TGTGCCTGGAGTTCGATGGATTATGGCTACACCTTC,CAWSSMDYGYTF
NA,TRBJ2-6,NA,TRBV18,TGTGCCAGCTCACTCGGGCGGTCTGGGGCCAACGTCCTGACTTTC,CASSLGRSGANVLTF
NA,TRBJ2-1,NA,TRBV6-2/TRBV6-3,TGTGCCAGCAGTACCCAACGGGACCTACTGAATGAGCAGTTCTTC,CASSTQRDLLNEQFF
NA,TRBJ2-1,TRBD2,TRBV27,TGTGCCAGCAGTGTCCGGGGGGGTGAGCAGTTCTTC,CASSVRGGEQFF
NA,TRBJ2-5,TRBD1,TRBV24-1,TGTGCCACCAGTGACCGGACAGGGGGCATACGAGAGACCCAGTACTTC,CATSDRTGGIRETQYF
NA,TRBJ2-2,TRBD1,TRBV5-4,TGTGCCAGCAGAACGGGACAGGACACCGGGGAGCTGTTTTTT,CASRTGQDTGELFF
NA,TRBJ1-1,NA,TRBV6-1,TGTGCCAGCAGTGATGAGGGAACTATGAACACTGAAGCTTTCTTT,CASSDEGTMNTEAFF
NA,TRBJ1-6,NA,TRBV12-5,TGTGCTAGTGGTTTGGAGGGCGGGGGGAGCTCACCCCTCCACTTT,CASGLEGGGSSPLHF
NA,TRBJ2-1,NA,TRBV10-3,TGTGCCATCCGCGGACGGACTAACAATGAGCAGTTCTTC,CAIRGRTNNEQFF
NA,TRBJ1-2,NA,TRBV11-2,TGTGCCAGCAGCTTAGCCCCGGGGGATGGCTACACCTTC,CASSLAPGDGYTF
NA,TRBJ1-2,NA,TRBV9,TGTGCCAGCAGCGTAGTTCACGAGGGCGGCGGCTACACCTTC,CASSVVHEGGGYTF
once,TRBJ2-2,NA,TRBV7-9,TGTGCCAGCAGCCTAGACAGCGGTCTAGGGGAGCTGTTTTTT,CASSLDSGLGELFF
NA,TRBJ2-1,NA,TRBV7-2,TGTGCCAGCAGCTTAGGAACAAACAATGAGCAGTTCTTC,CASSLGTNNEQFF
NA,TRBJ1-2,NA,TRBV5-8,TGTGCCAGTCCCTCCCGGGACCACCTACGGGACTATGGCTACACCTTC,CASPSRDHLRDYGYTF
NA,TRBJ2-7,NA,TRBV10-2,TGCGCCAGTGGGGAACCGGGACTCCCTAATTGGTACGAGCAGTACTTC,CASGEPGLPNWYEQYF
NA,TRBJ2-5,NA,TRBV15,TGTGCCACCAGCAGAGATCGGGTCGCGACAGGCGCGGGGGAGACCCAGTACTTC,CATSRDRVATGAGETQYF
NA,TRBJ1-1,NA,TRBV19,TGTGCCACCGTCCACAGGGTAGGGGACACTGAAGCTTTCTTT,CATVHRVGDTEAFF
NA,TRBJ1-5,TRBD1,TRBV18,TGTGCCAGCTCACCTGACAGGGTGAACCAGCATTTT,CASSPDRVNQHF
NA,TRBJ1-1,NA,TRBV12-5,TGTGCTAGTGGTTTTTCGGGGGAGAACACTGAAGCTTTCTTT,CASGFSGENTEAFF
once,TRBJ2-3,NA,TRBV5-1,TGCGCCAGCAGCTTGGGGACAGGCACAGATACGCAGTATTTT,CASSLGTGTDTQYF
once,TRBJ1-1,TRBD1,TRBV28,TGTGCCAGCAGATATAGGACAGGCGCTAACACTGAAGCTTTCTTT,CASRYRTGANTEAFF
NA,TRBJ1-4,NA,TRBV11-2,TGTGCCAGCCGTAACCGGGGCCTGAGTGAAAAACTGTTTTTT,CASRNRGLSEKLFF
NA,TRBJ1-2,NA,TRBV2,TGTGCCAGCAGTGAGGTGGCAGGGCGCGGCTACACCTTC,CASSEVAGRGYTF
few,TRBJ1-5,TRBD1,TRBV5-1,TGCGCCAGCAGCATAGGACAGGGGACTCAGCCCCAGCATTTT,CASSIGQGTQPQHF
NA,TRBJ2-4,NA,TRBV21-1,TGTGCCAGCAGCAAAGTAAAGACAGGGAGTTTAGCCAAAAACATTCAGTACTTC,CASSKVKTGSLAKNIQYF
NA,TRBJ2-5,NA,TRBV19,TGTGCCAGTAGCCTGGGGGGCTACCAAGAGACCCAGTACTTC,CASSLGGYQETQYF
once,TRBJ2-7,TRBD1,TRBV11-2,TGTGCCAGCAGCAAAACGGGACAGGGATTAAACGAGCAGTACTTC,CASSKTGQGLNEQYF
few,TRBJ1-2,NA,TRBV6-6,TGTGCCAGCAGTTACGTAAGGGGGAGGGATGGCTACACCTTC,CASSYVRGRDGYTF
NA,TRBJ2-1,TRBD2,TRBV30,TGTGCCTGGCTCCCGGGGACTACTCCGTTCTTC,CAWLPGTTPFF
NA,TRBJ1-3,NA,TRBV5-5,TGTGCCAGCACGCCCGCGCCAAATTCTGGAAACACCATATATTTT,CASTPAPNSGNTIYF